The 9 T cell receptor beta chains listed next were all sequenced from one sample in a study of cytomegalovirus exposure and HLA in healthy donors. The PCR was carried out with 60 Vbeta primers and 13 Jbeta primers. Profiled with immunoSEQ multiplex PCR; TCRdb holds only in-frame clones, not every one. The table lists about 190,000 clones, over 60% of them singletons. The source material was PBMCs. These receptors all stem from a woman under 40 in good health and CMV-seropositive.

The chain uses TRBV28 and TRBJ2-7, with D tentatively TRBD1 (5 bases). Trimming shortened V by 0 bases and J by 2 bases, and 8 bases separated the two germline ends. Per germline, CDR1 MDHEN and CDR2 SYDVKM. There are 14 residues in the CDR3. CDR3 DNA sequence: TGTGCCAGCAGTTTATGGGGGCAAACCTACGAGCAGTACTTC. Translated: CASSLWGQTYEQYF.

The chain carries TRBV15 and TRBJ2-7; weak D call: TRBD2 (6 bases). The CDR3 has 13 residues. Germline CDR1 is LNHNV and CDR2 is YYDKDF (reference sequence). V gave up 4 bases and J gave up 6 bases, with 13 bases separating them. Here the CDR3 DNA reads TGTGCCACCAGCACTGGTGGAGGGTTCGAGCAGTACTTC. This sequence encodes CATSTGGGFEQYF. Together with reference TRBV15 and TRBJ2-7, the CDR3 gives the full variable domain: DAMVIQNPRYQVTQFGKPVTLSCSQTLNHNVMYWYQQKSSQAPKLLFHYYDKDFNNEADTPDNFQSRRPNTSFCFLDIRSPGLGDTAMYLCATSTGGGFEQYFGPGTRLTVT.

The rearrangement uses TRBV7-6 and TRBJ2-2; D gene ambiguous. The CDR3 spans 13 residues. Trimming cost V 3 bases and J 4 bases, with 6 bases left between them. Germline values: CDR1 SGHVS, CDR2 FNYEAQ. The CDR3 coding sequence is TGTGCCAGCAGCTTGCACGGCACCGGGGAGCTGTTTTTT. This codes for CASSLHGTGELFF.

This sequence joins TRBV9 and TRBJ1-1, with D tentatively TRBD1 (5 bases). Deletions cut 6 bases from V and 5 bases from J, with 20 bases between. The CDR3 covers 15 residues. Germline assignment: CDR1 SGDLS and CDR2 YYNGEE. The CDR3 DNA reads as TGTGCCAGCACCCTTTATCCCGGGGGGGGGACTGAAGCTTTCTTT. Encoded protein: CASTLYPGGGTEAFF.

This chain uses TRBV4-3 with TRBJ1-3; the D is unclear. There are 15 residues in the CDR3. V gave up 1 base and J gave up 0 bases, with 7 bases separating them. Germline CDR1 reads LGHNA; CDR2 reads YSLEER. CDR3 sequence (DNA): TGCGCCAGCAGCCAAGGGGAGGGCTCTGGAAACACCATATATTTT. Translating gives CASSQGEGSGNTIYF.

This chain connects TRBV28 to TRBJ2-1; 10 positions agree with TRBD2. J was trimmed by 2 bases and V by 9 bases; bases with no gene match: 4. The CDR3 is 14 amino acids. Germline V CDR1 and CDR2: MDHEN, SYDVKM. As DNA, the CDR3 is TGTGCCAGTCGGCTAGCGGGGGCCTACAATGAGCAGTTCTTC. This encodes CASRLAGAYNEQFF.

The CDR3 sequence is CASSPFRTGKAGSGANVLTF. The CDR3 nucleotides read TGTGCCAGCAGCCCCTTCAGGACAGGGAAGGCTGGGTCCGGGGCCAACGTCCTGACTTTC. The rearrangement links TRBV5-4 to TRBJ2-6, with TRBD1 identical over 8 bases. V trimming: 4 bases; J trimming: 4 bases; junction bases outside the gene matches: 19. The CDR3 runs to 20 residues. The germline V gene has CDR1 SGHNT and CDR2 YYREEE (reference sequence).

This chain joins TRBV7-9 and TRBJ2-1; tentatively, D is TRBD1 (6 bases). The CDR3 contains 14 residues. The V and J ends lost 3 bases and 4 bases respectively, with 10 bases between them. The germline gives CDR1 SEHNR, CDR2 FQNEAQ (reference sequence). CDR3: CASSFGQGYNEQFF. As DNA, the CDR3 is TGTGCCAGCAGCTTCGGGCAGGGGTACAATGAGCAGTTCTTC.

The rearrangement links TRBV30 to TRBJ1-1; weak D call: TRBD1 (6 bases). This CDR3 region has 14 residues. The V end was cut by 4 bases, the J end by 0 bases, with 12 bases between. CDR1 GTSNPN and CDR2 SVGIG come from the germline V gene (reference sequence). This CDR3 is CAWTGESMNTEAFF. The CDR3 region has the DNA TGTGCCTGGACAGGGGAATCTATGAACACTGAAGCTTTCTTT.